This TCR beta chain was profiled in a study of identical twins. This clonotype was picked up a small number of times. TCRdb redid the calling of the 5' RACE reads with MiXCR, one entry per CDR3 protein. The sample holds 600,000 to 850,000 distinct CDR3 sequences, 18% seen once. V shed 5 bases and J shed 8 bases, with 17 bases lying between them. This CDR3 is built from 14 residues. This sample also belongs to another study, concerning T cells expressing NK-cell markers. That source reports: Topping the CD3+CD56-NKG2C+ fraction as well were these clonotypes, in a handful of donors.

The sequence came from a young woman in good health. The V gene is TRBV12-3 or TRBV12-4, the J gene TRBJ2-3; D ambiguous. The sequencing input was PBMCs. As DNA, the CDR3 is TGTGCCAGCAGTCCATATTTCACCGGGTCTACGCAGTATTTT. It encodes CASSPYFTGSTQYF.